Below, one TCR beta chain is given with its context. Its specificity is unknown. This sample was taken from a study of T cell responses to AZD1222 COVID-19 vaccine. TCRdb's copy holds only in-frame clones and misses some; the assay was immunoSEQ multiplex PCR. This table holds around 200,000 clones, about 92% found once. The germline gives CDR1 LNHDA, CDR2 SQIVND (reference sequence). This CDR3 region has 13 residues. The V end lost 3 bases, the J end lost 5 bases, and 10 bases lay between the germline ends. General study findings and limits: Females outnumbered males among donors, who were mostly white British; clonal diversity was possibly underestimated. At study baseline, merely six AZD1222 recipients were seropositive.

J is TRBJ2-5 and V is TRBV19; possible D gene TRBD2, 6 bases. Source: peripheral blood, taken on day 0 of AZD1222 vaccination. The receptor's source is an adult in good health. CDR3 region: CASSMGLAETQYF. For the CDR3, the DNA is TGTGCCAGTAGTATGGGGCTAGCGGAGACCCAGTACTTC. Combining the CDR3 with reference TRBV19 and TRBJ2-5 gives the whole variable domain DGGITQSPKYLFRKEGQNVTLSCEQNLNHDAMYWYRQDPGQGLRLIYYSQIVNDFQKGDIAEGYSVSREKKESFPLTVTSAQKNPTAFYLCASSMGLAETQYFGPGTRLLVL.